The clone carrying this T cell receptor (beta chain) was observed a few times. Trimming pared 3 bases from V and 7 bases from J, leaving 9 bases between. CDR3 length: 11 amino acids. Germline CDR1 reads SQVTM; CDR2 reads ANQGSEA. Using its own MiXCR run on the RT-PCR reads, TCRdb lists one record per CDR3 protein. Of 150,000 to 250,000 distinct CDR3 sequences in the sample, 41% are singletons; the top ten hold less than 40%. This entry is derived from a study of patients and donors after allogeneic stem cell transplantation. The TCR comes from a human donor who was either an allogeneic HSCT recipient or a stem cell or donor lymphocyte infusion donor (not recorded which). It is not recorded whose cells these are; they may come from a transplant donor. The chain employs TRBV29-1 and TRBJ1-1, with a tentative D call TRBD1 (5 bases). Source material: blood, either unsorted or a sorted T cell fraction (not recorded which). CDR3 in DNA: TGCAGCGTTGAGAGGGACGGTGAAGCTTTCTTT. This gives the protein CSVERDGEAFF.